This entry lists 21 T cell receptor beta chains sequenced from one sample in a study of blood T cells in healthy people across ages. A second PCR, run for about 7 to 11 cycles, used a sample-barcoded 5' primer plus a J-beta primer mix. TCRdb re-called the 5' RACE reads with MiXCR, one entry per CDR3 protein. The repertoire holds about 1,500,000 distinct CDR3 sequences, roughly 45% seen once, with 7.9% in the top ten. Sequenced: blood. The receptors derive from a woman aged 18-35 years in good health.

The V and J genes are TRBV5-1 and TRBJ2-3; the D is unclear. The CDR3 covers 15 residues. The ends were cut back, 4 bases at V and 1 base at J, with 13 bases in the middle. Germline V lookup: CDR1 SGHRS, CDR2 YFSETQ. For the CDR3, the DNA is TGCGCCAGCAGCACGGGTGGGGATCGCACAGATACGCAGTATTTT. This gives the protein CASSTGGDRTDTQYF.

The table lists this clonotype with a count of one. V gene TRBV18 combines with J gene TRBJ1-4; no clear D gene. The CDR3 runs to 16 residues. V lost 2 bases and J lost 6, with 16 bases in between. The germline V gene encodes CDR1 KGHSH and CDR2 LQKENI. The CDR3 region has the DNA TGTGCCAGCTCACCAGGCCCCGTGGGCCTCGATGAAAAACTGTTTTTT. Residues: CASSPGPVGLDEKLFF.

This clonotype has more than one count but fewer than ten. The chain employs TRBV6-1 and TRBJ1-2; no firm D call. The V gene's germline CDR1 is MNHNS and CDR2 SASEGT. V was pared by 1 base and J by 7 bases, with 4 bases between. CDR3 length equals 11 residues. CDR3: CASSEVGGYTF. The DNA for the CDR3 is TGTGCCAGCAGTGAAGTAGGTGGCTACACCTTC.

The chain recombines TRBV10-3 with TRBJ2-5; TRBD1 matches 7 bases. The J call may be in error: the DNA end matches TRBJ2-7 better. The germline V gene encodes CDR1 ENHRY and CDR2 SYGVKD. CDR3 length: 16 amino acids. The CDR3 here is CAISGKDRVVLYEQYF. The CDR3 coding sequence is TGTGCCATCAGTGGGAAAGACAGGGTTGTGTTATACGAGCAGTACTTC.

The chain uses TRBV20-1 and TRBJ1-4; 8 positions agree with TRBD1. CDR1 and CDR2 (germline): DFQATT, SNEGSKA (reference sequence). This CDR3 region has 14 residues. With 0 bases clipped from V and 15 bases from J, the junction kept 12 bases outside the gene matches. The CDR3 nucleotides read TGCAGTGCTAGAGATCGCGACAGGGGAGATTTGTTGTTTTTT. Translated, it gives CSARDRDRGDLLFF.

The chain employs TRBV20-1 and TRBJ2-7; D not resolved. V lost 4 bases to trimming and J lost 1 base, with 14 bases between them. The CDR3 covers 14 residues. Germline values: CDR1 DFQATT, CDR2 SNEGSKA (reference sequence). CDR3 nucleotides: TGCAGTGCTACTCACGATGACACGTCCTACGAGCAGTACTTC. Translating it yields CSATHDDTSYEQYF.

The gene calls are TRBV4-2 and TRBJ1-4; TRBD1 matches at 7 bases. There are 13 residues in the CDR3. The germline V gene encodes CDR1 LGHNA and CDR2 YNFKEQ. V lost 7 bases and J lost 5; bases outside the gene matches: 4. CDR3 amino acids: CASTQGWNEKLFF. CDR3 coding DNA: TGTGCCAGCACACAGGGGTGGAATGAAAAACTGTTTTTT.

This clonotype has a single count. The V gene is TRBV14, the J gene TRBJ1-2, with D hard to call. There are 13 residues in the CDR3. Trimming took off 1 base at V and 1 base at J, with 4 bases between the two ends. Germline-derived CDR1 and CDR2 are SGHDN and FVKESK. The CDR3 here is CASSQAHNYGYTF. The CDR3 nucleotides are TGTGCCAGCAGCCAAGCCCATAACTATGGCTACACCTTC.

This clonotype was counted a few times. The chain recombines TRBV14 with TRBJ2-3; D unclear. The germline V gene has CDR1 SGHDN and CDR2 FVKESK. The CDR3 is 15 amino acids. The V gene lost 3 bases and the J gene lost 2 bases, with 12 bases spanning the gap. CDR3 sequence reads: CASSQGGLFTDTQYF. The CDR3 DNA follows: TGTGCCAGCAGCCAGGGTGGCTTATTCACAGATACGCAGTATTTT.

This clonotype was observed a handful of times. V usage is TRBV20-1 and J usage is TRBJ2-7, with TRBD1 matching over 8 bases. Per the germline V gene, CDR1 is DFQATT and CDR2 is SNEGSKA (reference sequence). The CDR3 sequence is 12 residues long. CDR3 sequence (DNA): TGCAATCAGACAGGGGCCGTCTACGAGCAGTACTTC. Its protein is CNQTGAVYEQYF.

The rearrangement links TRBV7-2 to TRBJ1-2; 11 positions match TRBD1. The germline gives CDR1 SGHTA, CDR2 FQGNSA. The CDR3 loop spans 15 amino acids. The trim removed 5 bases at V and 8 bases at J, leaving 10 bases unmatched. For the CDR3, the DNA is TGTGCCAGCAGCCCCGCTGGACAGGGGGCAAGAGGCTACACCTTC. Translating gives CASSPAGQGARGYTF.

This clonotype appeared a few times. The chain carries TRBV20-1 and TRBJ2-7; TRBD2 matches 9 bases. CDR1 DFQATT and CDR2 SNEGSKA come from the germline V gene (reference sequence). This CDR3 comprises 15 residues. V was clipped by 0 bases and J by 2 bases; unmatched bases: 5. The CDR3 here is CSARDSASGTYEQYF. As DNA, the CDR3 is TGCAGTGCTAGAGATTCCGCTAGCGGGACCTACGAGCAGTACTTC.

The chain uses TRBV4-1 and TRBJ2-1, with D possibly TRBD2 on 5 matching bases. Deletions cut 0 bases from V and 3 bases from J, with 6 bases between. CDR1 is MGHRA, CDR2 YSYEKL, per germline. This CDR3 is 14 amino acids long. CDR3 nucleotide sequence: TGCGCCAGCAGCCAAGAAACTAGCTACAATGAGCAGTTCTTC. It is translated as CASSQETSYNEQFF.

The rearrangement uses TRBV3-1 and TRBJ2-1, with 7 bases lining up with TRBD1. CDR3 length: 20 residues. The V segment lost 0 bases and the J segment 2 bases; nucleotides outside the gene matches: 16. Germline values: CDR1 LGHDT, CDR2 YNNKEL (reference sequence). The CDR3 DNA follows: TGTGCCAGCAGCCAAGATCCGGACAGGACGCCCCTAAGAGCCTACAATGAGCAGTTCTTC. It codes for CASSQDPDRTPLRAYNEQFF.

This chain uses TRBV2 with TRBJ2-5; TRBD2 aligns across 7 bases. The CDR3 spans 14 residues. Germline lookup yields CDR1 SNHLY and CDR2 FYNNEI. J was trimmed by 3 bases and V by 8 bases; bases with no gene match: 9. CDR3 nucleotides: TGTGCCAGCCTCGGGGGGACTATAGAAGAGACCCAGTACTTC. Protein: CASLGGTIEETQYF.

This chain uses TRBV7-9 with TRBJ2-1; 12 nucleotides agree with TRBD1. The DNA end is a closer match to TRBJ2-7, so the J assignment may be wrong. Germline V CDR1 and CDR2: SEHNR, FQNEAQ (reference sequence). The CDR3 runs to 15 residues. The CDR3 bases are TGTGCCAGCAGCTCGGGACAGGGGGCTTACAATGAGCAGTACTTC. Protein product: CASSSGQGAYNEQYF.

The chain links TRBV12-3 or TRBV12-4 to TRBJ2-5; D is uncertain. Matching the DNA end better, TRBJ2-7 makes the J call doubtful. The CDR3 extends over 15 amino acids. The CDR3 nucleotides read TGTGCCAGCAGTTCGTCGACACCGCTTCCCTACGAGCAGTACTTC. This sequence encodes CASSSSTPLPYEQYF.

In this sample, this clonotype turned up a few times. The chain carries TRBV27 and TRBJ2-3; D is possibly TRBD1 (6 bases). V lost 6 bases and J lost 1, with 23 bases in between. The CDR3 extends over 18 amino acids. Germline loops: CDR1 MNHEY, CDR2 SMNVEV (reference sequence). The CDR3 DNA is TGTGCCAGCAGCGGTCTCGACAGGTTACCGAGGGGCACAGATACGCAGTATTTT. It is translated as CASSGLDRLPRGTDTQYF.

There are a few counts of this clonotype. The rearrangement uses TRBV5-1 and TRBJ2-5, with TRBD1 identical over 8 bases. From germline, CDR1 is SGHRS and CDR2 YFSETQ. The CDR3 consists of 15 residues. Losses at the gene ends were 5 bases for V and 4 bases for J; bases not matched to a gene: 10. DNA of the CDR3: TGCGCCAGCAGATTTACGGGACAGGCCGGAGAGACCCAGTACTTC. As protein: CASRFTGQAGETQYF.

The chain carries TRBV20-1 and TRBJ2-1; no clear D gene. With the DNA end fitting TRBJ2-7 better, the J assignment may be wrong. Looked up from germline, CDR1 is DFQATT and CDR2 is SNEGSKA (reference sequence). This CDR3 is built from 13 residues. The CDR3 nucleotides read TGCAGCGTTCGACCCATGGGGTACAATGAGCAGTACTTC. Amino acid sequence: CSVRPMGYNEQYF.

The chain links TRBV21-1 to TRBJ2-1. TRBV21-1 is recorded as a pseudogene. The CDR3 is 15 amino acids. In DNA, the CDR3 is TGTGCCAGCAGACTACAGACGAGCTCCTACAATGAGCAGTTCTTC. As protein: CASRLQTSSYNEQFF.